A selection of T cell receptor beta chains follows, all from one sample in a study of blood T cell repertoires in COVID-19. Assay used: immunoSEQ multiplex PCR; TCRdb lists only in-frame clones, some missing. The repertoire holds tens of thousands of clones, with 70% to 90% as singletons. The sequenced sample consisted of peripheral blood. The receptors originated from a man in his sixties with COVID-19, enrolled during active disease. The CDR3 runs from the conserved cysteine through the conserved F or W. The D gene is left open where the match is weak. Part of the rows lack a size; the others show once, few, many or a class for expanded clones.

clone_size j_call v_call d_call cdr3_nt cdr3_aa
- TRBJ2-7 TRBV7-9 - TGTGCCAGCAGCTTCCGCTACGAGCAGTACTTC CASSFRYEQYF
once TRBJ1-3 TRBV24-1 TRBD1 TGTGCCACCAGTGCCCCGACAGGGACTGGAAACACCATATATTTT CATSAPTGTGNTIYF
- TRBJ1-6 TRBV5-1 - TGCGCCAGCAGCTTGGGACAATCCTATAATTCACCCCTCCACTTT CASSLGQSYNSPLHF
- TRBJ2-2 TRBV19 TRBD2 TGTGCCAGTAGTATGGAACTTAGCGGGAGGGGGAACACCGGGGAGCTGTTTTTT CASSMELSGRGNTGELFF
- TRBJ1-1 TRBV3-1/TRBV3-2 - TGTGCCAGCAGCCAAGAACTTACGAACACTGAAGCTTTCTTT CASSQELTNTEAFF
- TRBJ1-5 TRBV23-1 - TGCGCCAGCAGTCAATCCCCCCCCAGGAATTATAGCAATCAGCCCCAGCATTTT CASSQSPPRNYSNQPQHF
- TRBJ2-1 TRBV5-1 TRBD2 TGCGCCAGCAGCCCCGGGGGGGGGTCCTACAATGAGCAGTTCTTC CASSPGGGSYNEQFF
- TRBJ2-7 TRBV28 - TGTGCCAGCAGTTTGCGGGACAGAGCATACGAGCAGTACTTC CASSLRDRAYEQYF
- TRBJ2-3 TRBV19 TRBD2 TGTGCCAGTACAGTACTAGCGGGGGCAGATACGCAGTATTTT CASTVLAGADTQYF
- TRBJ2-5 TRBV4-2 TRBD2 TGTGCCAGCAGCCAGAAGGAGTCACTAGCGGGAGGTTATCGGGAGACCCAGTACTTC CASSQKESLAGGYRETQYF
few TRBJ1-4 TRBV6-5 - TGTGCCAGCAGAGAGGGGGAGTCTAATGAAAAACTGTTTTTT CASREGESNEKLFF
- TRBJ2-1 TRBV2 TRBD2 TGTGCCAGCGGCCTCGAGACTAGCGGGGGGGCGCGGAAGTTCTTC CASGLETSGGARKFF
- TRBJ1-2 TRBV7-3 - TGTGCCAGCAGCTCGGACAGTCTACGGAGGTATGGCTACACCTTC CASSSDSLRRYGYTF
once TRBJ1-1 TRBV9 - TGTGCCAGCAGCGTAGTAACTGCGGGGACTGAAGCTTTCTTT CASSVVTAGTEAFF
- TRBJ2-1 TRBV4-2 TRBD2 TGTGCCAGCAGCGTAGCGGGAGGGCTGAGGCAGTTCTTC CASSVAGGLRQFF
- TRBJ2-3 TRBV6-5 TRBD2 TGTGCCAGCAGACACCAGACTAGCGGGACAGATACGCAGTATTTT CASRHQTSGTDTQYF
- TRBJ2-1 TRBV7-9 - TGTGCCAGCAGCTTACAGGGCCGCTCCTACAATGAGCAGTTCTTC CASSLQGRSYNEQFF
- TRBJ1-4 TRBV3-1/TRBV3-2 - TGTGCCAGCAGCCAAGGGCAGATGAATGAAAAACTGTTTTTT CASSQGQMNEKLFF
- TRBJ2-3 TRBV6-6 - TGTGCCAGCAGATACCTAGTTACAGATACGCAGTATTTT CASRYLVTDTQYF
few TRBJ1-4 TRBV7-9 - TGTGCCAGCAGCTTACAGGGCGTCACTGAAAAACTGTTTTTT CASSLQGVTEKLFF
- TRBJ2-3 TRBV7-3 TRBD2 TGTGCCAGCAGCTTCGGACTAGCGACAGATACGCAGTATTTT CASSFGLATDTQYF
once TRBJ1-4 TRBV15 - TGTGCCACCAGCAGAGATCGGAGTGAGAATGAAAAACTGTTTTTT CATSRDRSENEKLFF
- TRBJ2-7 TRBV9 TRBD2 TGTGCCAGCAGCGTCTTGCCTAGCGGGGGGACTTACGAGCAGTACTTC CASSVLPSGGTYEQYF
- TRBJ1-1 TRBV2 - TGTGCCAGCAGTGAACAGGGCCTTGAAGCTTTCTTT CASSEQGLEAFF
- TRBJ2-4 TRBV10-2 TRBD2 TGCGCCAGCGGTAGCGGGATCGTGGTCAAAAACATTCAGTACTTC CASGSGIVVKNIQYF
- TRBJ2-1 TRBV29-1 - TGCAGCGCCCAACCCCAGGGTCGGTACAATGAGCAGTTCTTC CSAQPQGRYNEQFF
- TRBJ1-1 TRBV6-5 - TGTGCCAGCAGGTGGGAGGGGGGGGAAGCTTTCTTT CASRWEGGEAFF
- TRBJ1-1 TRBV6-1 - TGTGCCAGCAGTGAATATTCAGGGGCGCACACTGAAGCTTTCTTT CASSEYSGAHTEAFF
few TRBJ1-2 TRBV9 - TGTGCCAGCAGCGTAGCTACAGCTAACTATGGCTACACCTTC CASSVATANYGYTF
- TRBJ1-5 TRBV2 - TGTGCCAGCAGTGAATCGGGCCAGGGGTTCGGTCAGCCCCAGCATTTT CASSESGQGFGQPQHF
- TRBJ1-1 TRBV11-2 - TGTGCCAGCAGCTTAGCAGGGGATACTGAAGCTTTCTTT CASSLAGDTEAFF
- TRBJ1-2 TRBV27 - TGTGCCAGCAGTTGGGGGGGCCCTTTGGGGGGCGCGAATGGCTACACCTTC CASSWGGPLGGANGYTF
- TRBJ2-1 TRBV19 TRBD2 TGTGCCAGTGCCGGGACTAGCGGGAGTGAGCAGTTCTTC CASAGTSGSEQFF
- TRBJ1-2 TRBV19 - TGTGCCAGTAGTATAGATCTTTGGGGTCGGGACACAGATGGCTACACCTTC CASSIDLWGRDTDGYTF
- TRBJ1-4 TRBV3-1/TRBV3-2 TRBD1 TGTGCCAGCAGCCCCAGGACAGGGGGAGAGGAAAAACTGTTTTTT CASSPRTGGEEKLFF
- TRBJ1-4 TRBV28 TRBD1 TGTGCCAGCAGTTTATATCTTCCGGGACAGGGGTCAGGCACTAATGAAAAACTGTTTTTT CASSLYLPGQGSGTNEKLFF
- TRBJ1-2 TRBV25-1 - TGTGCCAGCAGCGAACCCGGACAGCACTATGGCTACACCTTC CASSEPGQHYGYTF
- TRBJ1-2 TRBV6-5 - TGTGCCAGCATCAATCTAGGGGAGGGTATCTATGGCTACACCTTC CASINLGEGIYGYTF
- TRBJ2-3 TRBV4-2 - TGTGCCAGCGGACTGGGAAACCGTGATACGCAGTATTTT CASGLGNRDTQYF
- TRBJ2-7 TRBV5-4 - TGTGCCAGCAGCCCCCACTATTCCCCTTACGAGCAGTACTTC CASSPHYSPYEQYF
few TRBJ1-5 TRBV21-1 - TGTGCCAGCAGCAAAGAGGGGGCAGGCGTAAGGCCCGATAATAGCAATCAGCCCCAGCATTTT CASSKEGAGVRPDNSNQPQHF
- TRBJ1-2 TRBV10-3 - TGTGCCATCAGTGGAGCTAACTATGGCTACACCTTC CAISGANYGYTF
- TRBJ2-3 TRBV6-5 - TGTGCCAGCAGAAGGAAGAGGTCAGATACGCAGTATTTT CASRRKRSDTQYF
- TRBJ2-7 TRBV18 - TGTGCCAGCTCACCACCTAACAACTACGAGCAGTACTTC CASSPPNNYEQYF
- TRBJ2-3 TRBV10-3 TRBD2 TGTGCCATCAGTCAAACCTCTTTGACTAGCCCAACTGGGGTAGGTACGCAGTATTTT CAISQTSLTSPTGVGTQYF